The 25 T cell receptor beta chains presented below share a single source sample, sequenced in a study of Ad26.COV2.S vaccination and SARS-CoV-2 variants. Noted treatment: around 19 received Ad26.COV2.S at low or high dose, single or two shots; five or six received placebo; per-sample allocation not given. The study sampled participants on day 63 after the first vaccine or placebo injection. Here immunoSEQ multiplex PCR was the method, and the copy in TCRdb shows in-frame clones only, minus some. The repertoire holds fewer than 600,000 clones, with 80% to 90% as singletons. Sample: peripheral blood, taken in a trial of Ad26.COV2.S vaccine versus placebo. These receptors all stem from a person aged 18-60 years who received the Ad26.COV2.S COVID-19 vaccine or a placebo.

J is TRBJ2-1 and V is TRBV5-1, with D perhaps matching TRBD1 (8 bases). The CDR3 runs to 14 residues. The V gene's germline CDR1 is SGHRS and CDR2 YFSETQ. Trimming took 5 bases from V and 8 from J, leaving 17 bases between them. CDR3 bases: TGCGCCAGCAGTGTCTGGACAGGGAGGGATGAGCAGTTCTTC. Translated: CASSVWTGRDEQFF.

The V call is TRBV10-3, the J call TRBJ1-1; tentative D call: TRBD1 (6 bases). V was shortened by 10 bases and J by 5 bases, with 17 bases between the two germline ends. Germline-derived CDR1 and CDR2 are ENHRY and SYGVKD. This CDR3 comprises 13 residues. The CDR3 bases are TGTGCCACCATGGGGGCCCCAGGGACTGAAGCTTTCTTT. Residues: CATMGAPGTEAFF.

The count of this clone is one. The chain combines TRBV18 with TRBJ2-1; 7 bases are shared with TRBD2. The germline V gene has CDR1 KGHSH and CDR2 LQKENI. This CDR3 has 17 residues. The V segment lost 3 bases and the J segment 7 bases; nucleotides outside the gene matches: 15. In DNA form, the CDR3 reads TGTGCCAGCTCACCTATAAGCGGGAAACCACCTGGGAATGAGCAGTTCTTC. Amino acid sequence: CASSPISGKPPGNEQFF. Complete variable domain (other parts from reference TRBV18 and TRBJ2-1): NAGVMQNPRHLVRRRGQEARLRCSPMKGHSHVYWYRQLPEEGLKFMVYLQKENIIDESGMPKERFSAEFPKEGPSILRIQQVVRGDSAAYFCASSPISGKPPGNEQFFGPGTRLTVL.

This clone was seen only once. The gene calls are TRBV6-5 and TRBJ2-3; no reliable D call. This CDR3 has 16 amino acids. CDR1 is MNHEY, CDR2 SVGAGI, per germline. V was pared by 2 bases and J by 8 bases, with 20 bases between. The CDR3 loop is CASSYSSGGERVTQYF. DNA of the CDR3: TGTGCCAGCAGTTACAGTTCTGGTGGAGAACGTGTTACGCAGTATTTT.

V and J are TRBV4-1 and TRBJ2-4; 7 bases match TRBD2. V lost 8 bases to trimming and J lost 5 bases; unmatched junction nucleotides: 15. Germline V gene lookup returns CDR1 MGHRA and CDR2 YSYEKL. This CDR3 has 16 residues. The CDR3 here is CASAQLGRGPQNIQYF. The CDR3 DNA reads as TGCGCCAGCGCACAATTAGGGAGGGGCCCCCAAAACATTCAGTACTTC.

The chain couples TRBV4-2 to TRBJ1-2; tentative D call: TRBD1 (5 bases). Germline V gene sequence: CDR1 LGHNA, CDR2 YNFKEQ. The ends were cut back, 0 bases at V and 9 bases at J, with 17 bases in the middle. The CDR3 is 15 residues long. The CDR3, as DNA: TGTGCCAGCAGCCAAGATCCGGCAGGGTGGTTAAGCTACACCTTC. Translation: CASSQDPAGWLSYTF.

This clone has just a few counts. The rearrangement joins TRBV9 to TRBJ2-1; D possibly corresponds to TRBD1 (8 bases). Trimming cost V 3 bases and J 0 bases, with 22 bases left between them. The CDR3 covers 19 residues. Per the germline V gene, CDR1 is SGDLS and CDR2 is YYNGEE. The CDR3 reads CASSAHAGQGGSSYNEQFF. As DNA, the CDR3 is TGTGCCAGCAGCGCACACGCAGGACAGGGCGGGAGCTCCTACAATGAGCAGTTCTTC. The whole variable domain, remainder taken from reference TRBV9 and TRBJ2-1, is DSGVTQTPKHLITATGQRVTLRCSPRSGDLSVYWYQQSLDQGLQFLIQYYNGEERAKGNILERFSAQQFPDLHSELNLSSLELGDSALYFCASSAHAGQGGSSYNEQFFGPGTRLTVL.

The CDR3 region is CASRKQVTYEQYF. The CDR3, as DNA: TGTGCCAGCAGGAAACAGGTTACCTACGAGCAGTACTTC. The chain couples TRBV2 to TRBJ2-7; TRBD1 is a possible D gene (5 bases). Trimming removed 6 bases at V and 2 bases at J, with 11 bases between. The germline V gene encodes CDR1 SNHLY and CDR2 FYNNEI. The CDR3 is 13 residues long.

This clone was recorded only once. In DNA form, the CDR3 reads TGTGCCAGCAGCGGCAATGTTGTGGGTCGAGAGACCCAGTACTTC. Encoded protein: CASSGNVVGRETQYF. The gene calls are TRBV9 and TRBJ2-5; no clear D gene. This CDR3 is 15 amino acids long. Trimming stripped 3 bases from V and 4 bases from J, with 16 bases between. The germline V gene encodes CDR1 SGDLS and CDR2 YYNGEE.

This clone was seen a few times. The chain employs TRBV7-8 and TRBJ2-1; 8 bases map to TRBD1. In germline, CDR1 is SGHVS, CDR2 FQNEAQ. V trimming: 4 bases; J trimming: 8 bases; junction bases outside the gene matches: 10. The CDR3 sequence is 15 residues long. The CDR3 spells CASSSDRTGWDEQFF. CDR3 DNA sequence: TGTGCCAGCAGCTCGGACAGGACAGGGTGGGATGAGCAGTTCTTC.

About this clone: The sample has other DNA sequences that encode this CDR3 too. The chain employs TRBV7-9 and TRBJ1-1, with D uncertain. Germline V gives CDR1 SEHNR, CDR2 FQNEAQ (reference sequence). Trimming removed 0 bases from V and 5 bases from J, with 4 bases in between. This CDR3 region has 12 residues. CDR3 region: CASSLAGTEAFF. Written as DNA, the CDR3 is TGTGCCAGCAGCTTAGCAGGAACTGAAGCTTTCTTT.

The V call is TRBV3-1 (or the pseudogene TRBV3-2), the J call TRBJ1-3, with TRBD1 matching over 9 bases. Germline CDR1 LGHDT, CDR2 YNNKEL (reference sequence). With 6 bases clipped from V and 4 bases from J, the junction kept 7 bases outside the gene matches. The CDR3 has 15 residues. Here the CDR3 reads CASRPGQGNGNTIYF. The CDR3, as DNA: TGTGCCAGCAGGCCCGGACAGGGGAACGGAAACACCATATATTTT.

The chain joins TRBV19 to TRBJ1-2, with D unresolved. Deletions cut 2 bases from V and 0 bases from J, with 4 bases between. Germline CDR1 reads LNHDA; CDR2 reads SQIVND (reference sequence). CDR3 size: 13 residues. The CDR3 loop reads CASSISPNYGYTF. The CDR3 DNA reads TGTGCCAGTAGTATATCGCCTAACTATGGCTACACCTTC.

The rearrangement uses TRBV7-8 and TRBJ2-7; 9 bases are shared with TRBD1. CDR1 and CDR2 (germline): SGHVS, FQNEAQ. V lost 0 bases to trimming and J lost 2 bases; unmatched junction nucleotides: 2. The length of the CDR3 is 15 residues. DNA of the CDR3: TGTGCCAGCAGCTTAGCGGGGGACAGGGCCTACGAGCAGTACTTC. It yields the protein CASSLAGDRAYEQYF. Variable domain in full (rest from reference TRBV7-8 and TRBJ2-7): GAGVSQSPRYKVAKRGQDVALRCDPISGHVSLFWYQQALGQGPEFLTYFQNEAQLDKSGLPSDRFFAERPEGSVSTLKIQRTQQEDSAVYLCASSLAGDRAYEQYFGPGTRLTVT.

CDR3: CASSQRGTGGTYEQFF. The CDR3 DNA reads as TGTGCCAGCAGCCAACGGGGGACAGGGGGCACCTATGAGCAGTTCTTC. The chain joins TRBV14 to TRBJ2-1; 12 bases match TRBD1. Trimming took 2 bases from V and 8 from J; bases not matched to a gene: 7. Germline assignment: CDR1 SGHDN and CDR2 FVKESK. The CDR3 contains 16 residues.

The rearrangement joins TRBV30 to TRBJ1-4; D possibly corresponds to TRBD1 (5 bases). Per the germline V gene, CDR1 is GTSNPN and CDR2 is SVGIG (reference sequence). The CDR3 covers 15 residues. Trimming removed 4 bases at V and 7 bases at J, with 19 bases between. In nucleotides, the CDR3 is TGTGCCTGGACCATGGGACGGACGCTTGGTGAAAAACTGTTTTTT. Amino acids: CAWTMGRTLGEKLFF.

The V gene is TRBV7-2, the J gene TRBJ2-7, with D perhaps matching TRBD1 (6 bases). The V gene lost 1 base and the J gene lost 0 bases, with 10 bases spanning the gap. This CDR3 has 15 residues. Germline V gene data show CDR1 as SGHTA and CDR2 as FQGNSA. The CDR3 sequence: CASSLDRADSYEQYF. CDR3 sequence (DNA): TGTGCCAGCAGCTTAGACAGGGCCGACTCCTACGAGCAGTACTTC.

The rearrangement uses TRBV15 and TRBJ2-6; 7 bases fit TRBD1. This CDR3 has 19 amino acids. Germline trimming cut 4 bases from V and 0 bases from J; bases unmatched to any gene: 12. In germline, CDR1 is LNHNV, CDR2 YYDKDF (reference sequence). In DNA form, the CDR3 reads TGTGCCACCAGCACTGACCGACAGGGATTCCACTCTGGGGCCAACGTCCTGACTTTC. Translated, it gives CATSTDRQGFHSGANVLTF.

A few counts support this clone. This sequence joins TRBV10-3 and TRBJ2-3; a possible D gene is TRBD1 (6 bases). Germline values: CDR1 ENHRY, CDR2 SYGVKD. With 10 bases removed from V and 2 bases from J, the gap between germline ends came to 13 bases. CDR3 length: 13 amino acids. The CDR3 loop reads CASRGQSTDTQYF. The CDR3, as DNA: TGTGCCAGCCGAGGACAGTCCACAGATACGCAGTATTTT.

The chain combines TRBV7-9 with TRBJ1-2; TRBD1 aligns across 8 bases. CDR3 length: 16 residues. Per the germline V gene, CDR1 is SEHNR and CDR2 is FQNEAQ (reference sequence). Germline trimming cut 5 bases from V and 3 bases from J; bases unmatched to any gene: 11. The CDR3 coding sequence is TGTGCCAGCAGCCCGACAGGGGTCAAACTTTACTATGGCTACACCTTC. Its protein product is CASSPTGVKLYYGYTF.

This clone showed up just a few times. This chain uses TRBV7-6 with TRBJ1-5, with D possibly being TRBD1 (6 bases). Trimming removed 5 bases at V and 6 bases at J, with 14 bases between. CDR1 is SGHVS, CDR2 FNYEAQ, per germline. This CDR3 has 14 amino acids. Written as DNA, the CDR3 is TGTGCCAGCAGCCCTTCGGGGGGGCTTCAGCCCCAGCATTTT. Translating gives CASSPSGGLQPQHF.

This chain uses TRBV18 with TRBJ2-7; a possible D gene is TRBD1 (6 bases). The CDR3 loop spans 16 amino acids. Trimming stripped 6 bases from V and 3 bases from J, with 21 bases between. The germline CDR1 and CDR2 sequences are KGHSH and LQKENI. The DNA for the CDR3 is TGTGCCAGCTCGCAGGTCATCGGGACACACAACTACGAGCAGTACTTC. It specifies CASSQVIGTHNYEQYF.

The chain uses TRBV19 and TRBJ1-1; TRBD1 is a possible D gene (5 bases). The CDR3 extends over 11 amino acids. V lost 6 bases to trimming and J lost 5 bases, with 7 bases between them. CDR1 LNHDA and CDR2 SQIVND come from the germline V gene (reference sequence). The CDR3 nucleotides are TGTGCCAGTAGGGGGGTTACTGAAGCTTTCTTT. This codes for CASRGVTEAFF.

This clone was counted a single time. The chain links TRBV19 to TRBJ2-5; D is tentatively TRBD1 or TRBD2 (5 bases each). The CDR3 runs to 13 residues. Trimming shortened V by 5 bases and J by 5 bases, and 12 bases separated the two germline ends. The germline V gene has CDR1 LNHDA and CDR2 SQIVND (reference sequence). The CDR3 reads CASSGAGLETQYF. The CDR3 coding sequence is TGTGCCAGTAGTGGGGCGGGCTTGGAGACCCAGTACTTC.

V and J are TRBV4-1 and TRBJ1-1; the D is unclear. The CDR3 covers 17 residues. The V gene's germline CDR1 is MGHRA and CDR2 YSYEKL. Trimming took off 3 bases at V and 2 bases at J, with 19 bases between the two ends. The DNA of the CDR3 is TGCGCCAGCAGCCAGACCTATGGGGTCAGGTCCAACACTGAAGCTTTCTTT. Protein product: CASSQTYGVRSNTEAFF.